This TCR beta chain was found in a study of radiotherapy plus CTLA-4 blockade in lung cancer. As for the study in general: The study recorded objective responses in 15% to 20% of patients and disease control in around 31%.

Focal radiation with ipilimumab CTLA-4 blockade was given to patients with chemo-refractory metastatic non-small-cell lung cancer. Profiled with immunoSEQ multiplex PCR; TCRdb holds only in-frame clones, not every one. The table has some 73,000 clones, roughly 74% seen once. This CDR3 spans 18 amino acids. The germline V gene encodes CDR1 MNHNS and CDR2 SASEGT. Germline trimming cut 3 bases from V and 0 bases from J; bases unmatched to any gene: 10. This specimen was peripheral blood, taken from a patient treated with radiotherapy plus ipilimumab. This TCR came from a human donor with non-small cell lung cancer whose response to radiotherapy plus ipilimumab could not be evaluated. The genes are TRBV6-1 and TRBJ2-5, with 10 bases that match TRBD2. The CDR3 coding sequence is TGTGCCAGCAGTGATCAGTCTAGCGGGGGTTGGTACCAAGAGACCCAGTACTTC. Protein product: CASSDQSSGGWYQETQYF.